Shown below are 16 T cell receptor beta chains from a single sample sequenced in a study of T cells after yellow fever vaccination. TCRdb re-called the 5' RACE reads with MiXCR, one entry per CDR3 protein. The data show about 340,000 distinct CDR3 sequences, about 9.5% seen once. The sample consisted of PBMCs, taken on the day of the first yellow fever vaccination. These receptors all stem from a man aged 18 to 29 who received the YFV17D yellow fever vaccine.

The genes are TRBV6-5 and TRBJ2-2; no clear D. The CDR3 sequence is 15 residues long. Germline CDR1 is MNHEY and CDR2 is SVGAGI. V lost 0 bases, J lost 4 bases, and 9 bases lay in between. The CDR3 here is CASSYSARSTGELFF. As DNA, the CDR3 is TGTGCCAGCAGTTACTCGGCTAGGAGCACCGGGGAGCTGTTTTTT.

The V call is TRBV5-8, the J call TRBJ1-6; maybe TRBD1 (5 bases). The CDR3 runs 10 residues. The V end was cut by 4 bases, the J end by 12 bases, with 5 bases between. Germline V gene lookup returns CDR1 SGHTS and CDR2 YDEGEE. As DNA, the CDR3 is TGTGCCAGCAGCGGACAACCCCTCCACTTT. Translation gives CASSGQPLHF.

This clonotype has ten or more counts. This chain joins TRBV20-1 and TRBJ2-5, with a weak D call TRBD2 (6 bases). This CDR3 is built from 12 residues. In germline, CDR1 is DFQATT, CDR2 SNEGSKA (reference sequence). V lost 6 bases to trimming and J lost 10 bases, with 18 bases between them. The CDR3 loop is CSAFRGGEGQYF. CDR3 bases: TGCAGTGCGTTTAGGGGAGGAGAGGGCCAGTACTTC.

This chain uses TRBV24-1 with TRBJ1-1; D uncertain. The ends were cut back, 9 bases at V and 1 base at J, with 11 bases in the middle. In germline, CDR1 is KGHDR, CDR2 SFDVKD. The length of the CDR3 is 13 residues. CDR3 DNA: TGTGCCACCCAATTCCGGCGGAACACTGAAGCTTTCTTT. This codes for CATQFRRNTEAFF.

The CDR3 region is CASSQAPAWDIQYF. The CDR3 region has the DNA TGTGCCAGCAGCCAAGCCCCTGCCTGGGACATTCAGTACTTC. The V gene is TRBV3-1, the J gene TRBJ2-4; D not certain. This CDR3 is built from 14 residues. The V end was cut by 1 base, the J end by 8 bases, with 12 bases between. Germline values: CDR1 LGHDT, CDR2 YNNKEL (reference sequence).

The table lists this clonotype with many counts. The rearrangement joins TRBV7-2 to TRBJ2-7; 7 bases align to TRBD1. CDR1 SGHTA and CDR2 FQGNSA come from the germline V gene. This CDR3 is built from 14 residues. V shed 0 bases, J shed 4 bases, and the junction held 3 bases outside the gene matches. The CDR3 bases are TGTGCCAGCAGCTTAGCGGCAGGGGGATACGAGCAGTACGTC. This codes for CASSLAAGGYEQYV.

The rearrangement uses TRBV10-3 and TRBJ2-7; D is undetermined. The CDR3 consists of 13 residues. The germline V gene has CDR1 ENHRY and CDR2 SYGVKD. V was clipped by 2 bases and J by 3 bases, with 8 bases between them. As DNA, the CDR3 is TGTGCCATCAGTGAGGTGGCCAGCTACGAGCAGTACTTC. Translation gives CAISEVASYEQYF.

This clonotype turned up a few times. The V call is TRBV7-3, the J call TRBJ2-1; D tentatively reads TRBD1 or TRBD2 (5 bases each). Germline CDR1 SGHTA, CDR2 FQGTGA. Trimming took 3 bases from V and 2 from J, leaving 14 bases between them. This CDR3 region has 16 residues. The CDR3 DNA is TGTGCCAGCAGCTTCGGGGCCAGTTCCACCTACAATGAGCAGTTCTTC. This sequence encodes CASSFGASSTYNEQFF. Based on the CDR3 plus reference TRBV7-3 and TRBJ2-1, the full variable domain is GAGVSQTPSNKVTEKGKYVELRCDPISGHTALYWYRQSLGQGPEFLIYFQGTGAADDSGLPNDRFFAVRPEGSVSTLKIQRTERGDSAVYLCASSFGASSTYNEQFFGPGTRLTVL.

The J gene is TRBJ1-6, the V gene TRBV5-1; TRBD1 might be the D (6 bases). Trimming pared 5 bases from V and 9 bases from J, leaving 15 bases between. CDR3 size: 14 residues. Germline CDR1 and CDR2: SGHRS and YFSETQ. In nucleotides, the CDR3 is TGCGCCAGCAGTCAACAGGGTCACGGTTCACCCCTCCACTTT. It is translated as CASSQQGHGSPLHF.

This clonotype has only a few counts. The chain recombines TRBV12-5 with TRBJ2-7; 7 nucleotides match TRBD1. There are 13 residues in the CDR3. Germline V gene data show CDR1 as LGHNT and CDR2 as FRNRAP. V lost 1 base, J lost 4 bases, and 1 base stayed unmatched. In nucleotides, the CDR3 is TGTGCTAGTGGTTTGGCGACAGGGTACGAGCAGTACTTC. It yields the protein CASGLATGYEQYF.

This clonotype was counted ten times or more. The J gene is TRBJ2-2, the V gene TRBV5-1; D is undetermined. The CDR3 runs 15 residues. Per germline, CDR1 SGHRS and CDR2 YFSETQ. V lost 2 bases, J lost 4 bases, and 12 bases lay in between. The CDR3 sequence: CASSFIASITGELFF. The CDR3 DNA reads TGCGCCAGCAGCTTTATAGCCTCTATCACCGGGGAGCTGTTTTTT.

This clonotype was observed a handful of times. As DNA, the CDR3 is TGTGCCAGCAGCCCCTCGTGGACGGGGGTGAGGGAGACCCAGTACTTC. Residues: CASSPSWTGVRETQYF. The chain carries TRBV3-1 and TRBJ2-5; tentative D call: TRBD2 (6 bases). The CDR3 is 16 amino acids. Germline V lookup: CDR1 LGHDT, CDR2 YNNKEL (reference sequence). Trimming took 4 bases from V and 5 from J, leaving 20 bases between them.

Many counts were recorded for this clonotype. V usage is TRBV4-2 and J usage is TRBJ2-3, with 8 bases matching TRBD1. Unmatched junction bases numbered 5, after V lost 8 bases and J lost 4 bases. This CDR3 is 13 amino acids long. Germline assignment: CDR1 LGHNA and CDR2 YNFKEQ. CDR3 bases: TGTGCCAGCGGTTCAGGGGGCGCAGATACGCAGTATTTT. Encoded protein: CASGSGGADTQYF.

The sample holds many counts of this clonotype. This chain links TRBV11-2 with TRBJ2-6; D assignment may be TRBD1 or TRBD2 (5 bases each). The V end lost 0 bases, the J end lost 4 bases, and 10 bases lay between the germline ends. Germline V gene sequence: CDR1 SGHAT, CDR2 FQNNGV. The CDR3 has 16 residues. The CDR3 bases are TGTGCCAGCAGCTTAGATGAAGGGGACGGGGCCAACGTCCTGACTTTC. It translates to CASSLDEGDGANVLTF.

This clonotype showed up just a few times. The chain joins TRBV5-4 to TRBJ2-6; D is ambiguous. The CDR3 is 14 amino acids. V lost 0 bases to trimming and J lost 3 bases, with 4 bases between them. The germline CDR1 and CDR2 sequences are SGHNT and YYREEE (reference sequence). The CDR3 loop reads CASSLEGGANVLTF. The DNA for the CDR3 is TGTGCCAGCAGCTTGGAGGGTGGGGCCAACGTCCTGACTTTC.

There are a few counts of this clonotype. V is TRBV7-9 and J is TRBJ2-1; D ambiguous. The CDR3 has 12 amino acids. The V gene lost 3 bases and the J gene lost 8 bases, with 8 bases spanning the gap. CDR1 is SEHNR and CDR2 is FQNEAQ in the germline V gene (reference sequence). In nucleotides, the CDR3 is TGTGCCAGCAGCTTCCCCGGATATGAGCAGTTCTTC. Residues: CASSFPGYEQFF.